This T cell receptor beta chain was found in a study of cytomegalovirus exposure and HLA in healthy donors. About the research overall: The use of the same platform for the 110 or so validation repertoires and the roughly 730 first-cohort repertoires was reported by a later analysis.

This table comes from immunoSEQ multiplex PCR, and its TCRdb copy is limited to in-frame clones, with some not included. The sample contains around 63,000 clones, roughly 90% of which appear only once. Donors came from a validation cohort of 95 to 150 subjects, distinct from the first 666-subject cohort. Sequenced: PBMCs. The source is a woman aged 18-30 years in good health and CMV-seronegative.

The CDR3 region is CASSPNLYGYTF. As DNA, the CDR3 is TGTGCCAGCAGTCCTAACCTATATGGCTACACCTTC. The rearrangement joins TRBV6-5 to TRBJ1-2; D unclear. Germline V CDR1 and CDR2: MNHEY, SVGAGI. V was shortened by 5 bases and J by 5 bases, with 9 bases between the two germline ends. This CDR3 region has 12 residues.